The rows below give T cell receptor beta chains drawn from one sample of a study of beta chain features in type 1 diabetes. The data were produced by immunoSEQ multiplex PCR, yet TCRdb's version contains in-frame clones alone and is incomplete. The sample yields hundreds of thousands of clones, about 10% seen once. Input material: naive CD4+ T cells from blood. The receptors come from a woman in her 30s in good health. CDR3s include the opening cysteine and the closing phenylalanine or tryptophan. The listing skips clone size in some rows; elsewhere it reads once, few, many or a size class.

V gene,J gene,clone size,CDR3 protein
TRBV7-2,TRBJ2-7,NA,CATLLAGGPRDEQYF
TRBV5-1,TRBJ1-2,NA,CASSLTGGNYGYTF
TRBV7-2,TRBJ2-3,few,CASSLQASTDTQYF
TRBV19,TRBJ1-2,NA,CASSPLRYGYTF
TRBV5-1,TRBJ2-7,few,CASRSREAYEQYF
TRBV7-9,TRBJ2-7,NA,CASSLDWTAYEQYF
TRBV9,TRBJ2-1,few,CASSVASAGVYNEQFF
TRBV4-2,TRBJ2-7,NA,CASSTTSGTHEQYF
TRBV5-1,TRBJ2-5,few,CASSLWQGAGETQYF
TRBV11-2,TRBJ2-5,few,CASSSGLAGGGTQYF
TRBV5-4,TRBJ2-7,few,CASSLGGGVSLGEQYF
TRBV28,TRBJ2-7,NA,CASSNPHSSYEQYF
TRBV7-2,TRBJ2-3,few,CASSLRRVTDTQYF
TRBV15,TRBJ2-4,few,CATSRPGTSGSKRNIQYF
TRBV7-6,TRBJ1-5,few,CASSGHPNQPQHF
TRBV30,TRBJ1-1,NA,CAWEPNGNTEAFF
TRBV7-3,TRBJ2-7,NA,CASSRGTGPYEQYF
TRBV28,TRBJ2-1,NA,CASSRLGTSGEQFF
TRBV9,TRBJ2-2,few,CASSVDVPPVELFF
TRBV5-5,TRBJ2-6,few,CASSFLAETSGANVLTF
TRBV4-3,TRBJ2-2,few,CASSQGGAGGLNTGELFF
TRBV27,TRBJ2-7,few,CASITRDEQYF
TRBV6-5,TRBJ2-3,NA,CASCGNTDTQYF